The present T cell receptor beta chain was sequenced within a study of blood T cell repertoires in COVID-19. The overall study: There were acute and convalescent COVID-19 samples, and they came from the United States, Italy and Spain. Nucleic acid was either cDNA or gDNA, and it came from T cells, B-cell-depleted T cells, or PBMCs.

The ends were cut back, 2 bases at V and 2 bases at J, with 9 bases in the middle. This CDR3 has 15 residues. Germline CDR1 reads LNHDA; CDR2 reads SQIVND (reference sequence). Under the authors' procedure: Amplifying reference gene primers gave estimates of nucleated cell counts. Sequencing used immunoSEQ multiplex PCR; TCRdb keeps in-frame clones, though not all of them. V and J calls plus clone size are reproduced from that table; the DNA served to infer D and trimming. The repertoire has around 700,000 clones, 85% to 90% of them found once; the top ten carry roughly 0.25%. This sequence joins TRBV19 and TRBJ1-4; the D gene is possibly TRBD1 (5 bases). This clonotype was sampled from a woman aged 18-29 years with acute or convalescent COVID-19. Source material: peripheral blood. The CDR3 reads CASSIQGSTNEKLFF. The CDR3 DNA is TGTGCCAGTAGTATACAGGGAAGCACTAATGAAAAACTGTTTTTT.